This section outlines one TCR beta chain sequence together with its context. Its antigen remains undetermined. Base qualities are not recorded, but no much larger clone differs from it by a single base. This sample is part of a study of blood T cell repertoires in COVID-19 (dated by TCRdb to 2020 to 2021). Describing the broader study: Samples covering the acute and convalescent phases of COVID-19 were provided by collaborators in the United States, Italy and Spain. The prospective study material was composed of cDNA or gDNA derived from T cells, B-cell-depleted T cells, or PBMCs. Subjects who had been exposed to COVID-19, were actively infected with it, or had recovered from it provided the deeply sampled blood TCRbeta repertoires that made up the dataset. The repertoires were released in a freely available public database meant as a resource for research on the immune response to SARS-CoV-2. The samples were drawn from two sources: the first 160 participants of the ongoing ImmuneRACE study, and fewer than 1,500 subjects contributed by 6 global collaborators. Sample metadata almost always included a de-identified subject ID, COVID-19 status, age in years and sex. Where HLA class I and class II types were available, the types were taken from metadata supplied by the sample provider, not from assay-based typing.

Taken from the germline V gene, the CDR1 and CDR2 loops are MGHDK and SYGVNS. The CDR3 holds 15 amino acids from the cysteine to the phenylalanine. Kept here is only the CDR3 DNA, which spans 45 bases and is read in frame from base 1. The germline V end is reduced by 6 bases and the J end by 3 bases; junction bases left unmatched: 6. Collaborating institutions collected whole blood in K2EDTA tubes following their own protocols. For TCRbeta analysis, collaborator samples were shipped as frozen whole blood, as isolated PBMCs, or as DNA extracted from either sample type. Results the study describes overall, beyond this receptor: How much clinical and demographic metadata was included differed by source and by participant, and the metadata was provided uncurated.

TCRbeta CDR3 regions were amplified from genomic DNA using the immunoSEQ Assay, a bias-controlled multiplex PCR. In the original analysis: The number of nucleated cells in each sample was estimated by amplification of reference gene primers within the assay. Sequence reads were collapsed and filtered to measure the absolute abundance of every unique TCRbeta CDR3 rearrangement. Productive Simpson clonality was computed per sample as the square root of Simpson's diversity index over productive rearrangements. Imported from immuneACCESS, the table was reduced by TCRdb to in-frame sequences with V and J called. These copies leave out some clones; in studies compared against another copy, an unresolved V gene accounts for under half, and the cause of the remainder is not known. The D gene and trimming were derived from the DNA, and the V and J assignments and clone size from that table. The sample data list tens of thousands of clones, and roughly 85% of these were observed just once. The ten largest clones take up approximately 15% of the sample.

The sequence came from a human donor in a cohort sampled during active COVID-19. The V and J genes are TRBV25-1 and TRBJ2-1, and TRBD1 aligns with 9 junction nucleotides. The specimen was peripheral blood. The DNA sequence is TGTGCCAGCAGCCTCCCGGGACAGGGCTACAATGAGCAGTTCTTC. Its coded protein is CASSLPGQGYNEQFF.